Listed below are T cell receptor beta chains from one sample, sequenced in a study of molecular identifiers for immune sequencing clone quantification. TCRdb analysed the PCR reads with MiXCR anew, one entry per CDR3 protein. The table lists just under 650,000 distinct CDR3 sequences, just under 20% of them singletons. Material for sequencing was naive CD8+ T cells from blood, with Jurkat cell RNA spiked in. These receptors were collected from a human donor in good health. Some libraries in this study had Jurkat cell RNA spiked in. Both conserved end residues are part of each CDR3. The order of the fields is V gene, clone size, J gene, CDR3 length, D gene, CDR3 protein, CDR3 DNA. A D gene is named only where the DNA matches it firmly. Only part of the rows carry a size: once, few, many, or a class if the clone is expanded.

TRBV14	many	TRBJ2-7	15	TRBD1	CASSATGTGKYEQYF	TGTGCCAGCAGCGCAACCGGGACAGGGAAGTACGAGCAGTACTTC
TRBV6-5	many	TRBJ2-2	14	TRBD1	CASSYQGAAGELFF	TGTGCCAGCAGTTACCAGGGGGCCGCCGGGGAGCTGTTTTTT
TRBV5-1	many	TRBJ2-1	17	-	CASSLDFRKASTDEQFF	TGCGCCAGCAGCTTGGATTTTCGGAAAGCTAGCACCGATGAGCAGTTCTTC
TRBV29-1	many	TRBJ2-3	13	TRBD1	CSVDREDTDTQYF	TGCAGCGTGGACAGGGAGGACACAGATACGCAGTATTTT
TRBV13	many	TRBJ2-7	14	TRBD1	CASRIQGSSYEQYF	TGTGCCAGCAGGATACAGGGGAGTTCCTACGAGCAGTACTTC
TRBV6-2/TRBV6-3	-	TRBJ2-5	14	-	CASSWVGVQETQYF	TGTGCCAGCAGTTGGGTAGGGGTCCAAGAGACCCAGTACTTC
TRBV3-1	few	TRBJ2-7	15	-	CASSPYQRPSYEQYF	TGTGCCAGCAGCCCTTACCAGAGACCGTCCTACGAGCAGTACTTC
TRBV6-5	many	TRBJ1-4	15	TRBD1	CASSGGGAIHEKLFF	TGTGCCAGCAGTGGAGGGGGCGCTATACATGAAAAACTGTTTTTT
TRBV20-1	few	TRBJ2-1	12	-	CSARDYLNEQFF	TGCAGTGCTAGGGACTATTTGAATGAGCAGTTCTTC
TRBV12-3/TRBV12-4	many	TRBJ2-2	14	-	CASKDRWNTGELFF	TGTGCCAGCAAAGACAGATGGAACACCGGGGAGCTGTTTTTT
TRBV4-3	many	TRBJ2-3	17	-	CASSQEMLGNLRDTQYF	TGCGCCAGCAGCCAAGAGATGTTAGGGAACTTGAGGGATACGCAGTATTTT
TRBV7-9	few	TRBJ2-7	16	TRBD1	CASSLGVASTGVEQYF	TGTGCCAGCAGCTTAGGGGTTGCTAGTACAGGGGTCGAGCAGTACTTC
TRBV5-6	few	TRBJ2-1	17	-	CASSFQEGVPAYNEQFF	TGTGCCAGCAGCTTTCAAGAAGGGGTACCCGCCTACAATGAGCAGTTCTTC
TRBV27	many	TRBJ1-1	14	-	CASSLGGAGTEAFF	TGTGCCAGCAGTTTGGGGGGCGCGGGGACTGAAGCTTTCTTT
TRBV12-3/TRBV12-4	few	TRBJ2-1	14	-	CASSLAGGNTKQFF	TGTGCCAGCAGTTTAGCGGGGGGAAATACTAAGCAGTTCTTC
TRBV10-1	few	TRBJ2-7	14	-	CASSESTGDYEQYF	TGCGCCAGCAGTGAGTCCACAGGCGATTACGAGCAGTACTTC
TRBV15	few	TRBJ1-6	13	-	CATSRAGFSPLHF	TGTGCCACCAGCAGAGCAGGGTTTTCACCCCTCCACTTT
TRBV19	many	TRBJ1-6	12	-	CASSERSSPLHF	TGTGCCAGTAGTGAGAGAAGTTCACCCCTCCACTTT
TRBV5-4	few	TRBJ2-1	16	TRBD2	CASSPGREGAYNEQFF	TGTGCCAGCAGCCCGGGTCGGGAGGGGGCCTACAATGAGCAGTTCTTC
TRBV28	many	TRBJ2-3	11	-	CASSLVDTQYF	TGTGCCAGCAGTTTGGTAGATACGCAGTATTTT
TRBV15	many	TRBJ2-3	12	-	CATSEGTDTQYF	TGTGCCACCAGCGAAGGCACAGATACGCAGTATTTT
TRBV19	many	TRBJ2-3	16	-	CASSNPWIGGTDTQYF	TGTGCCAGTAGTAACCCCTGGATTGGCGGCACAGATACGCAGTATTTT
TRBV27	many	TRBJ1-1	11	-	CASSRNSEAFF	TGTGCCAGCAGCCGAAACAGTGAAGCTTTCTTT
TRBV20-1	-	TRBJ1-1	13	TRBD1	CSAMGTEGLGAFF	TGCAGTGCTATGGGGACAGAAGGTCTGGGGGCTTTCTTT
TRBV4-3	many	TRBJ2-3	16	TRBD2	CASSPLGSGSLDTQYF	TGCGCCAGCAGCCCTCTTGGAAGCGGGAGTTTAGATACGCAGTATTTT
TRBV27	-	TRBJ2-3	16	TRBD2	CASSILTPSGGDTQYF	TGTGCCAGCAGCATACTTACACCTAGCGGGGGGGATACGCAGTATTTT
TRBV20-1	many	TRBJ2-7	15	TRBD2	CSARDLGLASYEQYF	TGCAGTGCTAGAGATTTGGGACTAGCATCCTACGAGCAGTACTTC
TRBV7-9	-	TRBJ2-5	15	-	CASSLAWDTQETQYF	TGTGCCAGCAGCTTAGCGTGGGACACTCAAGAGACCCAGTACTTC
TRBV7-9	many	TRBJ2-7	16	-	CASSHTTGLRTYEQYF	TGTGCCAGCAGCCATACCACGGGGCTCCGTACCTACGAGCAGTACTTC
TRBV15	-	TRBJ1-2	17	TRBD1	CATSRASGVGTGFGYTF	TGTGCCACCAGCAGGGCCTCCGGGGTGGGGACAGGTTTCGGCTACACCTTC
TRBV4-3	many	TRBJ2-7	16	-	CASSQDVWGVNYEQYF	TGCGCCAGCAGCCAAGATGTCTGGGGCGTAAACTACGAGCAGTACTTC
TRBV27	many	TRBJ2-7	13	TRBD1	CASSWDRYYEQYF	TGCGCCAGCAGCTGGGACAGGTACTACGAGCAGTACTTC
TRBV19	few	TRBJ2-1	13	-	CASSTQGYNEQFF	TGTGCCAGTAGTACCCAGGGCTACAATGAGCAGTTCTTC
TRBV7-2	-	TRBJ2-7	15	TRBD2	CASSWGERGGYEQYF	TGTGCCAGCAGCTGGGGAGAGCGGGGGGGCTACGAGCAGTACTTC
TRBV6-5	-	TRBJ1-2	14	TRBD1	CASSPGQSLYGYTF	TGTGCCAGCAGTCCGGGACAGAGTCTTTATGGCTACACCTTC
TRBV20-1	many	TRBJ2-3	14	TRBD2	CSAWTSGKQDTQYF	TGCAGTGCTTGGACTAGCGGGAAACAAGATACGCAGTATTTT
TRBV20-1	many	TRBJ2-7	15	-	CSAFPRERTSYEQYF	TGCAGTGCTTTCCCGAGGGAGCGCACTTCCTATGAGCAGTACTTC
TRBV4-1	-	TRBJ2-1	15	-	CASSQQTGSYNEQSF	TGCGCCAGCAGCCAGCAGACAGGTTCCTACAATGAGCAGTCCTTC
TRBV4-2	few	TRBJ2-7	17	TRBD1	CASSQSGQGVIPYEQYF	TGTGCCAGCAGCCAGAGTGGACAGGGGGTGATTCCCTACGAGCAGTACTTC
TRBV6-2/TRBV6-3	few	TRBJ2-7	16	-	CASSYPPGTESYEQYF	TGTGCCAGCAGTTACCCCCCCGGGACCGAGTCCTACGAGCAGTACTTC
TRBV12-3/TRBV12-4	many	TRBJ1-4	14	-	CASCRAEDNEKLFF	TGTGCCAGCTGTAGGGCAGAAGATAATGAAAAACTGTTTTTT
TRBV7-9	many	TRBJ2-3	14	TRBD2	CASSHGRRTDTQYF	TGTGCCAGCAGCCACGGGAGGCGCACAGATACGCAGTATTTT
TRBV20-1	-	TRBJ2-1	11	-	CSAEGGVEQFF	TGCAGTGCGGAGGGGGGCGTTGAGCAGTTCTTC
TRBV7-9	many	TRBJ2-3	15	TRBD2	CASSPLGGSTDTQYF	TGTGCCAGCAGCCCCCTCGGGGGGAGCACAGATACGCAGTATTTT
TRBV30	few	TRBJ2-7	15	-	CAWSKTGRGAGEQYF	TGTGCCTGGAGTAAGACCGGAAGAGGGGCAGGGGAGCAGTACTTC
TRBV9	few	TRBJ2-2	15	-	CASSVGATDTGELFF	TGTGCCAGCAGCGTAGGTGCGACAGATACCGGGGAGCTGTTTTTT
TRBV28	many	TRBJ2-1	14	-	CASSFVVQPDEQFF	TGTGCCAGCAGTTTCGTAGTGCAGCCCGATGAGCAGTTCTTC
TRBV19	many	TRBJ1-5	16	-	CASSKDFPDRDQPQHF	TGTGCCAGTAGCAAGGATTTCCCGGACCGGGATCAGCCCCAGCATTTT